This is a list of T cell receptor beta chains from one sample in a study of blood T cells in healthy people across ages. One entry per CDR3 protein, called by TCRdb with MiXCR from the 5' RACE reads. Here the sample spans some 750,000 distinct CDR3 sequences, about a fifth being singletons. Sample: blood. These receptor sequences come from a man aged 70 or older in good health. The CDR3 runs from the conserved cysteine through the conserved F or W. The order of the fields is D gene, J gene, clone size, V gene, CDR3 DNA, CDR3 protein. The D gene is left open where the match is weak. Rows give clone size only sometimes, using once, few, many, or a class for an expanded clone.

>NA|TRBJ2-7|few|TRBV20-1
TGCAGTGCCCAGGGGGGGGCTGCTTCCTACGAGCAGTACTTC
CSAQGGAASYEQYF
>TRBD2|TRBJ2-5|NA|TRBV28
TGTGCCAGCAGTTTTGTGCTAGGCGGGGGGCGCGGGACCCAGTACTTC
CASSFVLGGGRGTQYF
>TRBD1|TRBJ1-2|NA|TRBV6-5
TGTGCCAGCAGGACAGGGGCGGCTAACTATGGCTACACCTTC
CASRTGAANYGYTF
>TRBD2|TRBJ2-3|NA|TRBV12-3/TRBV12-4
TGTGCCAGCAAGCGGGGCACAGATGCGCAGTATTTT
CASKRGTDAQYF
>NA|TRBJ1-1|NA|TRBV5-1
TGCGCCAGCAGCTCTGACGGGATTAACACTGAAGCTTTCTTT
CASSSDGINTEAFF
>TRBD1|TRBJ1-2|many|TRBV5-1
TGCGCCAGCAGCTTGGCTGGGACAGGGGACGGCTACACCTTC
CASSLAGTGDGYTF
>NA|TRBJ2-1|few|TRBV29-1
TGCAGCGTTCGCGCAGGACGATACAATGAGCAGTTCTTC
CSVRAGRYNEQFF
>TRBD1|TRBJ1-6|NA|TRBV7-9
TGTGCCAGCAGCTTACCAGGGGGACCCCTCCACTTT
CASSLPGGPLHF
>NA|TRBJ2-2|NA|TRBV12-3/TRBV12-4
TGTGCCAGCAGTTTAAACGACGCGAACACCGGGGAGCTGTTTTTT
CASSLNDANTGELFF
>NA|TRBJ2-2|NA|TRBV5-1
TGCGCCAGCAGCCGGAGCGGGAACACCGGGGAGCTGTTTTTT
CASSRSGNTGELFF
>TRBD1|TRBJ2-7|NA|TRBV12-3/TRBV12-4
TGTGCCAGCAGTCCTTGGACAGGCGGCGAGCAGTACTTC
CASSPWTGGEQYF
>TRBD1|TRBJ1-2|few|TRBV3-1
TGTGCCAGCAGCCAAGAAACGGTCTCGACAGGGCACGGCTACACCTTC
CASSQETVSTGHGYTF
>TRBD1|TRBJ2-4|NA|TRBV11-2
TGTGCCAGCGGACTGGACAGGGAGAACATTCAGTACTTC
CASGLDRENIQYF
>TRBD2|TRBJ2-3|few|TRBV27
TGTGCCAGCAGCACAACGGGACTAGCGGGATCTAGCACAGATACGCAGTATTTT
CASSTTGLAGSSTDTQYF
>NA|TRBJ2-3|many|TRBV5-1
TGTGCCAGCAGCCCTCCCGGCAGCACAGATACGCAGTATTTT
CASSPPGSTDTQYF
>NA|TRBJ2-3|few|TRBV11-2
TGTGCCAGCAGCTTAGGCAGGAGGAGCACAGATACGCAGTATTTT
CASSLGRRSTDTQYF
>TRBD2|TRBJ2-1|few|TRBV15
TGTGCCACCAGCAGAGTACCAGGACTAGGAACTTTCTATGAGCAGTTCTTC
CATSRVPGLGTFYEQFF
>TRBD1|TRBJ2-3|few|TRBV5-1
TGCGCCAGCAGCTGGACAGGGGGTCGCACAGATACGCAGTATTTT
CASSWTGGRTDTQYF
>TRBD2|TRBJ2-3|NA|TRBV5-1
TGCGCCAGCAGCTTGTTGGGACTAGCGGGGGATAGCACAGATACGCAGTATTTT
CASSLLGLAGDSTDTQYF
>NA|TRBJ1-5|few|TRBV7-2
TGTGCCAGCAGCCGACCAGGGGCAAATCAGCCCCAGCATTTT
CASSRPGANQPQHF
>TRBD2|TRBJ2-3|few|TRBV4-3
TGCGCCAGCAGCCAACTTGTTCCAACTAGCGGCACAGATACGCAGTATTTT
CASSQLVPTSGTDTQYF
>NA|TRBJ1-1|once|TRBV20-1
TGCAGTGCTAGAACGCGGGGTAGAGGCGCTGAAGCTTTCTTT
CSARTRGRGAEAFF
>NA|TRBJ2-1|few|TRBV28
TGTGCCAGCAGTTTAGGAGATAGGCCCCGTAGGTATGAGCAGTTCTTC
CASSLGDRPRRYEQFF
>TRBD1|TRBJ1-3|NA|TRBV29-1
TGCAGCGCTTCGACAGGGGGTGGAAACACCATATATTTT
CSASTGGGNTIYF
>TRBD2|TRBJ2-7|few|TRBV28
TGTGCCAGCAGCGGAGGACTAGCGGGCTACGAGCAGTACTTC
CASSGGLAGYEQYF
>NA|TRBJ2-1|few|TRBV5-1
TGCGCCAGCAGCTTGATGTACAGCAGTTCCTACAATGAGCAGTTCTTC
CASSLMYSSSYNEQFF
>TRBD1|TRBJ1-2|NA|TRBV6-5
TGTGCCAGCATTGAGGGGACAGGGCGAGGCTACACCTTC
CASIEGTGRGYTF
>TRBD1|TRBJ1-2|NA|TRBV29-1
TGCAGCGTTGCCCCGGACAGGAACTATGGCTACACCTTC
CSVAPDRNYGYTF
>NA|TRBJ2-1|few|TRBV12-3/TRBV12-4
TGTGCCAGCGGTGTGGACAGTTTCAATGAGCAGTTCTTC
CASGVDSFNEQFF
>TRBD1|TRBJ2-3|NA|TRBV12-3/TRBV12-4
TGTGCCAGCAGAAAGACAGGGATCACAGATACGCAGTATTTT
CASRKTGITDTQYF
>NA|TRBJ1-4|few|TRBV25-1
TGTGCCAGCAGCCGGACCTACGCCAATGAAAAACTGTTTTTT
CASSRTYANEKLFF
>NA|TRBJ1-3|many|TRBV6-5
TGTGCCAGCAGTCGCTCCTCTGGAAACACCATATATTTT
CASSRSSGNTIYF
>NA|TRBJ2-1|NA|TRBV12-3/TRBV12-4
TGTGCCACTGAAAGCCCCAACAATGAGCAGTTCTTC
CATESPNNEQFF
>TRBD1|TRBJ2-3|many|TRBV20-1
TGCAGTGCTAGAAACAGGGGCGATACGCAGTATTTT
CSARNRGDTQYF
>TRBD1|TRBJ2-5|NA|TRBV29-1
TGCAGCGTCGCGCCGGGACAGGGTTCATCACGGGAGTTCTTC
CSVAPGQGSSREFF
>TRBD1|TRBJ2-3|many|TRBV7-3
TGTGCCAGCAGTCGATGGACAGGGCCAGCTGTTGCAGATACGCAGTATTTT
CASSRWTGPAVADTQYF
>TRBD1|TRBJ1-5|NA|TRBV18
TGTGCCAGCTCTGAACAGGGGGCGCCGGGCAATCAGCCCCAGCATTTT
CASSEQGAPGNQPQHF
>TRBD2|TRBJ2-7|few|TRBV7-2
TGTGCCAGCAGCCAATATCACCTAGCGGGGGTCTCCTACGAGCAGTACTTC
CASSQYHLAGVSYEQYF
>TRBD2|TRBJ2-1|once|TRBV4-1
TGCGCCAGCAGCCCACAAGGACTAGCGGGAGGGTTTGAGCAGTTCTTC
CASSPQGLAGGFEQFF
>NA|TRBJ2-1|NA|TRBV6-1
TGTGCCAGCAGTGTACTACACTACAATGAGCAGTTCTTC
CASSVLHYNEQFF
>TRBD1|TRBJ1-4|many|TRBV10-3
TGTGCCATCAGACCGGGACAGGGAGATGAAAAACTGTTTTTT
CAIRPGQGDEKLFF
>TRBD2|TRBJ2-5|NA|TRBV5-4
TGTGCCAGCAGCGGGACTAGCGGGCTGACCTTCGATAAGGCCCAGTACTTC
CASSGTSGLTFDKAQYF
>NA|TRBJ1-5|NA|TRBV24-1
TGTGCCACCAGTGACTCCGGCTTAAACTACAATCAGCCCCAGCATTTT
CATSDSGLNYNQPQHF
>NA|TRBJ2-3|few|TRBV7-2
TGTGCCAGCAGCTTCCGCCCCACAGATACGCAGTATTTT
CASSFRPTDTQYF
>NA|TRBJ2-1|few|TRBV12-3/TRBV12-4
TGTGCCAGCAGCTTCAGGACTGGCGGTTCCAATGAGCAGTTCTTC
CASSFRTGGSNEQFF